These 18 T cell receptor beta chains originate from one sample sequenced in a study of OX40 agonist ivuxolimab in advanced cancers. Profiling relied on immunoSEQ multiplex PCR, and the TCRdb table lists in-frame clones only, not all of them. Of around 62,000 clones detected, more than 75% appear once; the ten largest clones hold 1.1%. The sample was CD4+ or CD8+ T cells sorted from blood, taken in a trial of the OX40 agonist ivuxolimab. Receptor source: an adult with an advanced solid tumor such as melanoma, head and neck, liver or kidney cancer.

The CDR3 DNA is TGTGCCAGCAGCTTACCTAGGACGGAGACCCAGTACTTC. It is translated as CASSLPRTETQYF. V gene TRBV7-2 combines with J gene TRBJ2-5, with no clear D. V was shortened by 2 bases and J by 5 bases, with 9 bases between the two germline ends. This CDR3 spans 13 amino acids. Germline values: CDR1 SGHTA, CDR2 FQGNSA.

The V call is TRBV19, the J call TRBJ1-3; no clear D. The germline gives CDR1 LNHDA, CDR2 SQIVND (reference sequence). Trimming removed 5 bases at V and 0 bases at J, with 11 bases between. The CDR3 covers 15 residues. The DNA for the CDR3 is TGTGCCAGTAGTCCCCCCGGAAGCTCTGGAAACACCATATATTTT. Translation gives CASSPPGSSGNTIYF.

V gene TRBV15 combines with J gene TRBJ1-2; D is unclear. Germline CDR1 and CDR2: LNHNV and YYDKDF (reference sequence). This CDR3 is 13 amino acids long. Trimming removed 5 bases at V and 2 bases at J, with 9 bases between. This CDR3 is CATSPQRNYGYTF. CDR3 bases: TGTGCCACCAGCCCGCAGCGGAACTATGGCTACACCTTC.

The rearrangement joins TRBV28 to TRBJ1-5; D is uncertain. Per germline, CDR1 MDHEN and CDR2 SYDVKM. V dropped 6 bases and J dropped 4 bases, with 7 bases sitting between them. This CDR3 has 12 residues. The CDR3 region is CASRSPNQPQHF. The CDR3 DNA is TGTGCCAGCAGGTCCCCTAATCAGCCCCAGCATTTT.

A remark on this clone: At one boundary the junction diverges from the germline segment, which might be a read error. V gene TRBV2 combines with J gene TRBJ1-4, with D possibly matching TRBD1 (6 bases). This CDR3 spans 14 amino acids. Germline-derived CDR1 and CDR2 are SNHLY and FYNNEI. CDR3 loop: CASSEDRSYEKLFF. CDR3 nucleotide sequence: TGTGCCAGCAGCGAAGACAGGAGTTATGAAAAACTGTTTTTT.

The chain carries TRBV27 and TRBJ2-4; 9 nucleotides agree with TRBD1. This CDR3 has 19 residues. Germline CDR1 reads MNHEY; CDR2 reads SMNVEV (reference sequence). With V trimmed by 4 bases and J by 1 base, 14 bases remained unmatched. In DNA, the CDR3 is TGTGCCAGCAGTTCCATCCCGAACAGGGGGCGGAGGGCCAAAAACATTCAGTACTTC. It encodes CASSSIPNRGRRAKNIQYF.

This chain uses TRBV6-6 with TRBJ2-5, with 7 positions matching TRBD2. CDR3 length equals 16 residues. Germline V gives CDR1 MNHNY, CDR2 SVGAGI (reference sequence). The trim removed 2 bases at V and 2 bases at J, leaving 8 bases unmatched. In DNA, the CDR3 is TGTGCCAGCAGTTACGTGATTCTAGCGGAGCAAGAGACCCAGTACTTC. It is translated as CASSYVILAEQETQYF.

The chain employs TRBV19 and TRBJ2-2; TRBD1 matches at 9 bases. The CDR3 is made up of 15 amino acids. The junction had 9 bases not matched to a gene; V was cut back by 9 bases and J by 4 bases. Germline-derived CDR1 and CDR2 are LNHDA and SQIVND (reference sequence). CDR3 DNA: TGTGCCAGCCAGCCCGGGACAGGGTTCACCGGGGAGCTGTTTTTT. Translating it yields CASQPGTGFTGELFF.

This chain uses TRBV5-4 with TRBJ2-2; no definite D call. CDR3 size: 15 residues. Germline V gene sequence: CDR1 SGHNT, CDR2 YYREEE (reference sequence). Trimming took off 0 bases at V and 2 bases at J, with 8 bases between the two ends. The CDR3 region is CASSLAQANTGELFF. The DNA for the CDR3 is TGTGCCAGCAGCTTGGCCCAGGCTAACACCGGGGAGCTGTTTTTT.

CDR3 loop: CASSTQTEVSGNTIYF. Written as DNA, the CDR3 is TGTGCCAGCAGCACCCAGACGGAAGTCTCTGGAAACACCATATATTTT. J is TRBJ1-3 and V is TRBV7-2; D is unclear. Germline V gene data show CDR1 as SGHTA and CDR2 as FQGNSA. The V and J ends lost 5 bases and 0 bases respectively, with 14 bases between them. The CDR3 has 16 residues.

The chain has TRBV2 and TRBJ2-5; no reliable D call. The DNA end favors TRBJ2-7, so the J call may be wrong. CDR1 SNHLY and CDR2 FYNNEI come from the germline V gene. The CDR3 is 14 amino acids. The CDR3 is CASSEDGITYEQYF. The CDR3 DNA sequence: TGTGCCAGCAGTGAAGATGGCATTACCTACGAGCAGTACTTC.

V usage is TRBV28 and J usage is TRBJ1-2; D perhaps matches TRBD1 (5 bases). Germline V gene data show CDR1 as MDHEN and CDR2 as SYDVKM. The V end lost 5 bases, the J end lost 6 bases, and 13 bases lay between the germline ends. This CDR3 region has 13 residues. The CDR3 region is CASSPPDKNGYTF. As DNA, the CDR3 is TGTGCCAGCAGTCCCCCGGACAAGAATGGCTACACCTTC.

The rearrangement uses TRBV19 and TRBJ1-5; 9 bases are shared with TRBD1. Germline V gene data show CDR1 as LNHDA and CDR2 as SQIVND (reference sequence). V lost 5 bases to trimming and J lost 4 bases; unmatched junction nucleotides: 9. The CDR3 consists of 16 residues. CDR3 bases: TGTGCCAGTAGTTTTGACAGGGGGAACGGGAATCAGCCCCAGCATTTT. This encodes CASSFDRGNGNQPQHF.

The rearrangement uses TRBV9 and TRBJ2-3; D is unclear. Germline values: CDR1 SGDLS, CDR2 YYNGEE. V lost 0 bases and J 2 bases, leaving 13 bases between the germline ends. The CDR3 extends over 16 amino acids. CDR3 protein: CASSVGLQIHTDTQYF. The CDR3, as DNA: TGTGCCAGCAGCGTAGGGCTACAGATACACACAGATACGCAGTATTTT.

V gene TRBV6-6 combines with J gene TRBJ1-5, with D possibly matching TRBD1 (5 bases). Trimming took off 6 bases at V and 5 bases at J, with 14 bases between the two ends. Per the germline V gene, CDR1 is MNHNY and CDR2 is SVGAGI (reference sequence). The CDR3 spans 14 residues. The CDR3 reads CASSSTGGYQPQHF. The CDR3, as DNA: TGTGCCAGCAGCTCGACCGGGGGATATCAGCCCCAGCATTTT.

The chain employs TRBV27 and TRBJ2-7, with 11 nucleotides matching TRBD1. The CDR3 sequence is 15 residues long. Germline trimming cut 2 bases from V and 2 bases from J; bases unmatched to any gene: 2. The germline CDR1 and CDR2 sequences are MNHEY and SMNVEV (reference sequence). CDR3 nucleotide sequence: TGTGCCAGCAGTTTAAAGGGACAGGGGGCCTACGAGCAGTACTTC. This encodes CASSLKGQGAYEQYF.

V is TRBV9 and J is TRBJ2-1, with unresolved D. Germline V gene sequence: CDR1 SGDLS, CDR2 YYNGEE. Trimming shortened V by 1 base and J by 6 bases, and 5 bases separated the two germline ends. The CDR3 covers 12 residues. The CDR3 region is CASSVYPNEQFF. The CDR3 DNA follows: TGTGCCAGCAGCGTATACCCCAATGAGCAGTTCTTC.

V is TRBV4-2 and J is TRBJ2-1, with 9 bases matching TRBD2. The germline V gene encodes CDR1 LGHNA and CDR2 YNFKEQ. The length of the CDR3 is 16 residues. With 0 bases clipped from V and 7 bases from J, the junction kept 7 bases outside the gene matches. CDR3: CASSQDPSGNGNEQFF. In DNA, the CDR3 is TGTGCCAGCAGCCAAGATCCTAGCGGGAACGGGAATGAGCAGTTCTTC.